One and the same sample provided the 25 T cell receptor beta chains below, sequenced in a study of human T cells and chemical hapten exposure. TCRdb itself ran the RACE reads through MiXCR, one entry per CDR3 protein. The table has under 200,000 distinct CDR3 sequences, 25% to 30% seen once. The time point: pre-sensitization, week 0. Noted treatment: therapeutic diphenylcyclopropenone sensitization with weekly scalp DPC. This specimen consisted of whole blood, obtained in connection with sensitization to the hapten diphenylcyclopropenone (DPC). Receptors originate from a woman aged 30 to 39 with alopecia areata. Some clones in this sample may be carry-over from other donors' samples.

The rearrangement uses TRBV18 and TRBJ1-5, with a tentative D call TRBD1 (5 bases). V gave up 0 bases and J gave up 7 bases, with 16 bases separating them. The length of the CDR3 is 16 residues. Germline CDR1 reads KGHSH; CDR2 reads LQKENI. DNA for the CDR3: TGTGCCAGCTCACCACCATCAGGAGGGGCTGGACAGCCCCAGCATTTT. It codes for CASSPPSGGAGQPQHF.

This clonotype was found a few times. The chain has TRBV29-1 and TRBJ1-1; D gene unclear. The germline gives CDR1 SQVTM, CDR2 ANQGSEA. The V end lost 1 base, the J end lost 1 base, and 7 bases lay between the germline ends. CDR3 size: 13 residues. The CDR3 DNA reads TGCAGCGTTGAAGCTGCCTCGAACACTGAAGCTTTCTTT. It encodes CSVEAASNTEAFF.

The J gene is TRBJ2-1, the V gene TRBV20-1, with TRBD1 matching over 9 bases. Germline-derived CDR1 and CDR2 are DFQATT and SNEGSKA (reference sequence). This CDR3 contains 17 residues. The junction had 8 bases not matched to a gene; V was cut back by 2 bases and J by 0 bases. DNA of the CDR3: TGCAGTGCTAGACAGCATCCGGGACAGGGCTCCTACAATGAGCAGTTCTTC. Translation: CSARQHPGQGSYNEQFF.

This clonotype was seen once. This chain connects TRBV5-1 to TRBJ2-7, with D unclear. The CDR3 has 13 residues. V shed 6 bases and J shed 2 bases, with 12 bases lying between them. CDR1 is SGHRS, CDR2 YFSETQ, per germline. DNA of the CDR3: TGCGCCAGCAAAGGTCAGTATCCCTACGAGCAGTACTTC. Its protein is CASKGQYPYEQYF.

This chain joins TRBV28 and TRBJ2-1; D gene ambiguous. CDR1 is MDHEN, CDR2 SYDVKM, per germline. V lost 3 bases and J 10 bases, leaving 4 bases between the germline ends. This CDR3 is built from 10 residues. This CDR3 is CASSFSEQFF. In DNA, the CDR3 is TGTGCCAGCAGTTTCAGCGAGCAGTTCTTC.

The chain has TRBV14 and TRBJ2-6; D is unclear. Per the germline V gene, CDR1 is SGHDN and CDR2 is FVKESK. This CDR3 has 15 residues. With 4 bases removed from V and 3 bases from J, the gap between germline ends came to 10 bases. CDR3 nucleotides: TGTGCCAGCAGCCCAGACTCCCTTGGGGCCAACGTCCTGACTTTC. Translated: CASSPDSLGANVLTF.

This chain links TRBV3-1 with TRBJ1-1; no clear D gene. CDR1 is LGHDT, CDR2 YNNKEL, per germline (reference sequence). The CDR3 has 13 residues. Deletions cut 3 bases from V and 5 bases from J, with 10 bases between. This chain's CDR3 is CASSQYSGTEAFF. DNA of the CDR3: TGTGCCAGCAGCCAGTATTCGGGGACTGAAGCTTTCTTT.

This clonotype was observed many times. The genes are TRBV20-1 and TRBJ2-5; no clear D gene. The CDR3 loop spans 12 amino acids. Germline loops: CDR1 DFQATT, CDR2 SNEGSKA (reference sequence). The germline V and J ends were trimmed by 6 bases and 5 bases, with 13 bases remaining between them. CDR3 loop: CSATALSETQYF. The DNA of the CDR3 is TGCAGTGCCACGGCATTAAGTGAGACCCAGTACTTC.

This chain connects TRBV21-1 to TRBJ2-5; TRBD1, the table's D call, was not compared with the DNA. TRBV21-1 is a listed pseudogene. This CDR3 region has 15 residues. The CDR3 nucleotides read TGTGCCAGCAGCAAAATGACAGATGCACAAGAGACCCAGTACTTC. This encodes CASSKMTDAQETQYF.

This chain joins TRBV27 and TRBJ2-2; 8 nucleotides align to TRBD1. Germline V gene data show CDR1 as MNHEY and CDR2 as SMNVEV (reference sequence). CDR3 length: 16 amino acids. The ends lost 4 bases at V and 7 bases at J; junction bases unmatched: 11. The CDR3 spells CASSSPDRVYGGELFF. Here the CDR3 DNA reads TGTGCCAGCAGTTCACCGGACAGGGTTTACGGCGGGGAGCTGTTTTTT.

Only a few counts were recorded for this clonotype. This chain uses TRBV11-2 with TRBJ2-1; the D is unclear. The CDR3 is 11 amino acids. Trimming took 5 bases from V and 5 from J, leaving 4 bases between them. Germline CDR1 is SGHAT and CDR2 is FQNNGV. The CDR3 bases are TGTGCCAGCAGCAAAGACAATGAGCAGTTCTTC. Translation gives CASSKDNEQFF.

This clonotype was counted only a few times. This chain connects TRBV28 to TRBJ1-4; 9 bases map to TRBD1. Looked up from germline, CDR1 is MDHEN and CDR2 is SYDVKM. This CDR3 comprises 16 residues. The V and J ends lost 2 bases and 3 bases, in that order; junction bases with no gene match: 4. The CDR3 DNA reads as TGTGCCAGCAGTTTAGTAGGACAGGGGTCTAATGAAAAACTGTTTTTT. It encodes CASSLVGQGSNEKLFF.

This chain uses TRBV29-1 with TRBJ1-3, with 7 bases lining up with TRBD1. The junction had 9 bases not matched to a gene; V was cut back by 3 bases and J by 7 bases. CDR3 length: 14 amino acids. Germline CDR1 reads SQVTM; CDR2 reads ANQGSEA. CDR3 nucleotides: TGCAGCGTTGACTGGGCAGGGGGGTTTAACACCATATATTTT. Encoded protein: CSVDWAGGFNTIYF.

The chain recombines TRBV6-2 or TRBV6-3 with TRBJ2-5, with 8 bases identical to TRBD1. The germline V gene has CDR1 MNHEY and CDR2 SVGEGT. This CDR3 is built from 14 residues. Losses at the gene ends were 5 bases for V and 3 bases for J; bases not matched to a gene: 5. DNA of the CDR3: TGTGCCAGCAGTACCGGGACAGGAAAAGAGACCCAGTACTTC. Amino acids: CASSTGTGKETQYF.

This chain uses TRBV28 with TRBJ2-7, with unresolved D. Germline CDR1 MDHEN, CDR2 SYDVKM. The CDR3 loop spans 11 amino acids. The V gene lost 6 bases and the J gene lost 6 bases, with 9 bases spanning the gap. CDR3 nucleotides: TGTGCCAGCAGGGCCAGTCTCGAGCAGTACTTC. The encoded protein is CASRASLEQYF.

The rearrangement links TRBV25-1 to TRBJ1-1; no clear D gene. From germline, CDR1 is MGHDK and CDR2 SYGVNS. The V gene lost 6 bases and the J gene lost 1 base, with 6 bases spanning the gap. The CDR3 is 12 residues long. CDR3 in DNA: TGTGCCAGCAGCGACGCGAACACTGAAGCTTTCTTT. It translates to CASSDANTEAFF.

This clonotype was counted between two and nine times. CDR3: CASSIRRGRTNEKLFF. DNA for the CDR3: TGTGCCAGTAGTATAAGACGAGGGAGGACTAATGAAAAACTGTTTTTT. The rearrangement links TRBV19 to TRBJ1-4; no clear D gene. Between the trimmed V and J ends, which lost 2 bases and 2 bases, there was a span of 12 bases. Germline CDR1 reads LNHDA; CDR2 reads SQIVND (reference sequence). This CDR3 region has 16 residues.

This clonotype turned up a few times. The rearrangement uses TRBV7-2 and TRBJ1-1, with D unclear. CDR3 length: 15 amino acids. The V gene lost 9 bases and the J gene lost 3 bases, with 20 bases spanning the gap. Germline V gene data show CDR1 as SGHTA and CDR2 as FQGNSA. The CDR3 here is CASFSLAGVDTEAFF. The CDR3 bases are TGTGCCAGTTTTTCTTTAGCCGGGGTTGACACTGAAGCTTTCTTT.

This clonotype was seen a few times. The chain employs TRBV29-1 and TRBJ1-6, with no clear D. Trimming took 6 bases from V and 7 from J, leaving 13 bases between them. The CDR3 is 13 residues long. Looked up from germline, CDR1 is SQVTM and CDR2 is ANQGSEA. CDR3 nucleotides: TGCAGCGTAAGGGAGGGAGGGAATTCACCCCTCCACTTT. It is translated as CSVREGGNSPLHF.

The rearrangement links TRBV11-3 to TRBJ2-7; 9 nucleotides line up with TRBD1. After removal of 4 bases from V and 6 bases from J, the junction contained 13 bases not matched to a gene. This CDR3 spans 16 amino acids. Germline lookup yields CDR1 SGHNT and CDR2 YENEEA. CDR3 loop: CASSSVGQGRGSEQYF. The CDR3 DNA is TGTGCCAGCAGCTCAGTGGGACAGGGCAGGGGATCCGAGCAGTACTTC.

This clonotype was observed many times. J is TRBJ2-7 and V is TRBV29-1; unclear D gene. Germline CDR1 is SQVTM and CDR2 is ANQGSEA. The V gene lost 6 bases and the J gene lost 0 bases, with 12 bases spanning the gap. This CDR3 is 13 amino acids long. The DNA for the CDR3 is TGCAGCGTGCTGAGTAGGTCCTCCTACGAGCAGTACTTC. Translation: CSVLSRSSYEQYF.

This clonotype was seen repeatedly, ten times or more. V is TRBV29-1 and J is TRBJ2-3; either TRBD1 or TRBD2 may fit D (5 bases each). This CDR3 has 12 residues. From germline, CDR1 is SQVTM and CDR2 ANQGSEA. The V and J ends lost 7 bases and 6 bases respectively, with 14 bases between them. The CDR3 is CSALNRGDTQYF. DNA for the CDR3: TGCAGCGCCTTAAACCGGGGCGATACGCAGTATTTT.

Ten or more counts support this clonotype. The CDR3 DNA follows: TGCAGCGTTGCATCGAACACTGAAGCTTTCTTT. Translated: CSVASNTEAFF. The chain is built from TRBV29-1 and TRBJ1-1; D unresolved. The V gene lost 4 bases and the J gene lost 1 base, with 4 bases spanning the gap. The CDR3 totals 11 residues. Germline V CDR1 and CDR2: SQVTM, ANQGSEA.

The CDR3 DNA reads TGTGCCAGCAGCTTAGCCTTCACAGATACGCAGTATTTT. Translating it yields CASSLAFTDTQYF. V and J are TRBV7-2 and TRBJ2-3, with D unresolved. CDR1 and CDR2 from the germline V gene are SGHTA and FQGNSA. This CDR3 is 13 amino acids long. V lost 0 bases, J lost 2 bases, and 3 bases lay in between.

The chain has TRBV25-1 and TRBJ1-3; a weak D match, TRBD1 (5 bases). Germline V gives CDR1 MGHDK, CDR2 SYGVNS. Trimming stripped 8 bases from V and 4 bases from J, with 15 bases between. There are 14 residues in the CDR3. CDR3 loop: CASSAGTEGNTIYF. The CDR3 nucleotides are TGTGCCAGCTCCGCCGGGACGGAAGGAAACACCATATATTTT.